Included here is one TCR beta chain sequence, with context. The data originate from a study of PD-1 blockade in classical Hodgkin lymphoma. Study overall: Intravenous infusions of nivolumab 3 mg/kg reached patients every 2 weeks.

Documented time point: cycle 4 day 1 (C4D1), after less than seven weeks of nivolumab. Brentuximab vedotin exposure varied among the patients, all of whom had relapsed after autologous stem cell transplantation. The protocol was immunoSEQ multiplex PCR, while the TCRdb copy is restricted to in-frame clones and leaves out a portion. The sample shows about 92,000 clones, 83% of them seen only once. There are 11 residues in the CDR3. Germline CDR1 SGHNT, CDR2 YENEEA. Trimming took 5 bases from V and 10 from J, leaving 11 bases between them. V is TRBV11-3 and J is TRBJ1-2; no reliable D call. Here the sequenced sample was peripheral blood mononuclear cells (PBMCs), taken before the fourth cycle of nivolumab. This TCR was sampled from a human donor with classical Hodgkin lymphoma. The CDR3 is CASSPNRHYTF. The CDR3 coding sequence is TGTGCCAGCAGCCCAAACCGTCACTACACCTTC.